This is a list of T cell receptor beta chains from one sample in a study of shared clonotypes between healthy human individuals. The protocol was immunoSEQ multiplex PCR, while the TCRdb copy is restricted to in-frame clones and leaves out a portion. The sample yields roughly 1.5 million clones, 98% seen once. What was sequenced was naive CD4+ T cells sorted from blood. These TCRs come from a man aged 25-40 years in good health. CDR3s include the opening cysteine and the closing phenylalanine or tryptophan. The order of the fields is D gene, clone size, V gene, J gene, CDR3 DNA, CDR3 protein. The D gene is left open where the match is weak. Clone size is given for some rows only: seen once, a few or many times, or a class if the clone is expanded.

d_call: TRBD2; clone_size: -; v_call: TRBV6-1; j_call: TRBJ2-1; cdr3_nt: TGTGCCAGCAGTCCTAGCGGGCCCGACTACAATGAGCAGTTCTTC; cdr3_aa: CASSPSGPDYNEQFF
d_call: -; clone_size: -; v_call: TRBV2; j_call: TRBJ1-2; cdr3_nt: TGTGCCAGCAGTGAAATCGGGGATGGCTACACCTTC; cdr3_aa: CASSEIGDGYTF
d_call: TRBD1; clone_size: -; v_call: TRBV11-2; j_call: TRBJ1-2; cdr3_nt: TGTGCCAGCAGCTCCCCCGGGACAGGAAAAAATGGCTACACCTTC; cdr3_aa: CASSSPGTGKNGYTF
d_call: -; clone_size: -; v_call: TRBV20-1; j_call: TRBJ1-3; cdr3_nt: TGCAGTGCCCCCTCCGGAAACACCATATATTTT; cdr3_aa: CSAPSGNTIYF
d_call: -; clone_size: -; v_call: TRBV6-5; j_call: TRBJ2-7; cdr3_nt: TGTGCCAGCAGTTCCCCCCCGACAGCGGCCTACGAGCAGTACTTC; cdr3_aa: CASSSPPTAAYEQYF
d_call: -; clone_size: -; v_call: TRBV11-2; j_call: TRBJ1-1; cdr3_nt: TGTGCCAGCAGCTTAGGTCCGGAAAGGGGAGCTTTCTTT; cdr3_aa: CASSLGPERGAFF
d_call: -; clone_size: -; v_call: TRBV6-5; j_call: TRBJ1-1; cdr3_nt: TGTGCCAGCAGGAGATGGACAGAAGGAGGCACTGAAGCTTTCTTT; cdr3_aa: CASRRWTEGGTEAFF
d_call: -; clone_size: -; v_call: TRBV7-2; j_call: TRBJ2-5; cdr3_nt: TGTGCCAGCAGCTTACGGCAGGGCTCAGAGACCCAGTACTTC; cdr3_aa: CASSLRQGSETQYF
d_call: -; clone_size: -; v_call: TRBV5-1; j_call: TRBJ2-3; cdr3_nt: TGCGCCAGCAGCTTGGCCGTTCAGGGACCAGATACGCAGTATTTT; cdr3_aa: CASSLAVQGPDTQYF
d_call: TRBD2; clone_size: -; v_call: TRBV18; j_call: TRBJ2-7; cdr3_nt: TGTGCCAGCTCACCACCGATTCTAGCGGGTCCACGACTCTCCTACGAGCAGTACTTC; cdr3_aa: CASSPPILAGPRLSYEQYF
d_call: -; clone_size: -; v_call: TRBV5-1; j_call: TRBJ1-3; cdr3_nt: TGCGCCAGCAGCTTGGAGGCGAACTCTGGAAACACCATATATTTT; cdr3_aa: CASSLEANSGNTIYF
d_call: -; clone_size: -; v_call: TRBV18; j_call: TRBJ2-7; cdr3_nt: TGTGCCAGCTCACCTATGACAGACTACGAGCAGTACTTC; cdr3_aa: CASSPMTDYEQYF
d_call: TRBD1; clone_size: -; v_call: TRBV5-5; j_call: TRBJ2-7; cdr3_nt: TGTGCCAGCAGCTTGCGTACAGGGGTGGTTTCCTACGAGCAGTACTTC; cdr3_aa: CASSLRTGVVSYEQYF
d_call: -; clone_size: -; v_call: TRBV9; j_call: TRBJ1-3; cdr3_nt: TGTGCCAGCAGCGTAGTGGCTTCTGGAAACACCATATATTTT; cdr3_aa: CASSVVASGNTIYF
d_call: -; clone_size: -; v_call: TRBV19; j_call: TRBJ1-1; cdr3_nt: TGTGCCAGTAGTGCGGGGCCAGGGGCGACTGAAGCTTTCTTT; cdr3_aa: CASSAGPGATEAFF
d_call: TRBD2; clone_size: once; v_call: TRBV29-1; j_call: TRBJ2-3; cdr3_nt: TGCAGCGCGTCGACTAGCGGTCGCACAGATACGCAGTATTTT; cdr3_aa: CSASTSGRTDTQYF
d_call: -; clone_size: -; v_call: TRBV9; j_call: TRBJ2-2; cdr3_nt: TGTGCCAGCAGCGTAGCGACGAACACCGGGGAGCTGTTTTTT; cdr3_aa: CASSVATNTGELFF
d_call: TRBD2; clone_size: -; v_call: TRBV7-2; j_call: TRBJ2-3; cdr3_nt: TGTGCCAGCAGCTTAGAGCTAGCGGGAGGGTTCGGAGATACGCAGTATTTT; cdr3_aa: CASSLELAGGFGDTQYF
d_call: -; clone_size: -; v_call: TRBV6-1; j_call: TRBJ2-7; cdr3_nt: TGTGCCAGCAGCCCAACGGGCGAGCAGTACTTC; cdr3_aa: CASSPTGEQYF
d_call: -; clone_size: -; v_call: TRBV6-1; j_call: TRBJ2-1; cdr3_nt: TGTGCCAGCAGTGGCCTAGAGGGTCTATCCTACAATGAGCAGTTCTTC; cdr3_aa: CASSGLEGLSYNEQFF
d_call: TRBD2; clone_size: -; v_call: TRBV7-8; j_call: TRBJ2-2; cdr3_nt: TGTGCCAGCAGCCCTCGGAGCGGGAGGGCCTACGGGGAGCTGTTTTTT; cdr3_aa: CASSPRSGRAYGELFF
d_call: -; clone_size: -; v_call: TRBV15; j_call: TRBJ2-1; cdr3_nt: TGTGCCACCAGCAGAGATATTGGCGCGGGACCAGACTACAATGAGCAGTTCTTC; cdr3_aa: CATSRDIGAGPDYNEQFF
d_call: -; clone_size: -; v_call: TRBV18; j_call: TRBJ2-2; cdr3_nt: TGTGCCAGCTCACCGGGATTGGCAGGGAACACCGGGGAGCTGTTTTTT; cdr3_aa: CASSPGLAGNTGELFF
d_call: TRBD2; clone_size: -; v_call: TRBV25-1; j_call: TRBJ2-7; cdr3_nt: TGTGCCAGCAGTGCGGGACTAGCGGGAGTTCAGCAGTACTTC; cdr3_aa: CASSAGLAGVQQYF
d_call: TRBD1; clone_size: -; v_call: TRBV4-1; j_call: TRBJ2-7; cdr3_nt: TGCGCCAGCAGCCCCGACAGGGTATCCTACGAGCAGTACTTC; cdr3_aa: CASSPDRVSYEQYF
d_call: -; clone_size: -; v_call: TRBV7-3; j_call: TRBJ2-1; cdr3_nt: TGTGCCAGCAGCTTAGCAAGGGGGAACCACAATGAGCAGTTCTTC; cdr3_aa: CASSLARGNHNEQFF
d_call: -; clone_size: -; v_call: TRBV6-9; j_call: TRBJ2-3; cdr3_nt: TGTGCCAGCGGCACGAACCGAGGCAGGATCACTAGCACAGATACGCAGTATTTT; cdr3_aa: CASGTNRGRITSTDTQYF
d_call: -; clone_size: -; v_call: TRBV7-3; j_call: TRBJ2-5; cdr3_nt: TGTGCCAGCAGCCTAAGGGGGGAGACCCAGTACTTC; cdr3_aa: CASSLRGETQYF
d_call: -; clone_size: -; v_call: TRBV4-3; j_call: TRBJ2-3; cdr3_nt: TGCGCCAGCAGCCAAGCGGTCCTAGCCCCAGATACGCAGTATTTT; cdr3_aa: CASSQAVLAPDTQYF
d_call: -; clone_size: -; v_call: TRBV2; j_call: TRBJ1-2; cdr3_nt: TGTGCCAGCAGGGACCCGGCGTTCACCTTC; cdr3_aa: CASRDPAFTF
d_call: -; clone_size: -; v_call: TRBV14; j_call: TRBJ2-1; cdr3_nt: TGTGCCAGCAGCCAAGCCTTACTAACATCCGATGAGCAGTTCTTC; cdr3_aa: CASSQALLTSDEQFF
d_call: -; clone_size: once; v_call: TRBV5-1; j_call: TRBJ2-1; cdr3_nt: TGCGCCAGCAGCTATAGAATTCGCGAGAATGAGCAGTTCTTC; cdr3_aa: CASSYRIRENEQFF
d_call: TRBD1; clone_size: -; v_call: TRBV7-2; j_call: TRBJ2-7; cdr3_nt: TGTGCCAGCCGTGACCGGGACAGCTTCTACGAGCAGTACTTC; cdr3_aa: CASRDRDSFYEQYF
d_call: -; clone_size: once; v_call: TRBV2; j_call: TRBJ2-7; cdr3_nt: TGTGCCAGCATCTTAGCGGAGAGCTCCTACGAGCAGTACTTC; cdr3_aa: CASILAESSYEQYF